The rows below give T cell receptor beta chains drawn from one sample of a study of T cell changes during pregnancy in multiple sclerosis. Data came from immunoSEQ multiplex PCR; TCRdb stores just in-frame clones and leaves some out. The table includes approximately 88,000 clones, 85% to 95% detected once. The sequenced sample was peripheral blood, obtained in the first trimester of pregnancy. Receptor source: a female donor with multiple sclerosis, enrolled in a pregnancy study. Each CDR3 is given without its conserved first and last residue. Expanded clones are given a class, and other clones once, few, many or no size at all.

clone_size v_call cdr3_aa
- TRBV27 ASSQLTDSPRPYEQY
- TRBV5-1 ASSYQDREGDIQY
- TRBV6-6 ASSKTGSLSSYEQY
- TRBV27 ASRARRASYEQY
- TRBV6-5 ASSRTGGGNTIY
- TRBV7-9 ASSLRGGPQH
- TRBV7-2 ASSFSGSTDTQY
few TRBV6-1 AYASPTEAF
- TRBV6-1 ASRDRDRGGKLF
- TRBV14 ASSEDRGATGELF
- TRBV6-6 ASTYSYNEQF
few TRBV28 ASSSGGGTEAF
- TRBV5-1 ASSLAGEGGYT
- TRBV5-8 ASSATGVTGELF
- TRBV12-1 ASSIPSGMTEQY
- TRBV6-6 ASSPLRETQY
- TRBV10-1 ASSKDILSSYEQY
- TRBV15 ATSRDSPWTLSTDTQY
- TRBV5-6 ASRLAGGVTDTQY
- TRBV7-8 ASSLAGTSGNPGAKNIQY
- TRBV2 ATEAWGGLETQY
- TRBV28 ASSLMYTRGNTEAF
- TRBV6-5 ASSYFAGAGANVLT
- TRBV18 ASSPLRGEGEKLF
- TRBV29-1 SAPGLGGGKTQY
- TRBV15 ATSRYRGLGTEAF
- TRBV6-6 ASSGRAGAYNEQF
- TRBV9 ASSVSTTSGRVTDTQY
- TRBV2 ASSSRGTSGRAYNEQF
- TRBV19 ASSTQGNQPQH
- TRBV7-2 ASSLVGLGAEAF
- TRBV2 ASTTGARDSPLH
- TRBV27 ASSLRSGTGFYEQY
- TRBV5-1 ASSFSAWGLAVSNTGELF
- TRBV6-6 ASSRKRDGYT
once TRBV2 ASNPRSYT
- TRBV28 ASSLWDRAHEQY
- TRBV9 ASSVSSGTGLGGANVLT
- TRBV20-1 SGQVGDEQY
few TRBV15 ATSRGGLAGESAHTGELF
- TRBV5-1 ASRLDTGVYEQF
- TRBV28 ASSDERGKGEAF
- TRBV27 ASMRGSAATNEKLF
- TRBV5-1 ASSPPNLQETQY
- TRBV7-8 ASSLARQGLVAF
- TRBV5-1 ASSLDTRASNYGYT
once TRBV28 ASRSGTGDLINEQF
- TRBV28 ASHGTGRETQY
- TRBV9 ASSVASGSDQPQH